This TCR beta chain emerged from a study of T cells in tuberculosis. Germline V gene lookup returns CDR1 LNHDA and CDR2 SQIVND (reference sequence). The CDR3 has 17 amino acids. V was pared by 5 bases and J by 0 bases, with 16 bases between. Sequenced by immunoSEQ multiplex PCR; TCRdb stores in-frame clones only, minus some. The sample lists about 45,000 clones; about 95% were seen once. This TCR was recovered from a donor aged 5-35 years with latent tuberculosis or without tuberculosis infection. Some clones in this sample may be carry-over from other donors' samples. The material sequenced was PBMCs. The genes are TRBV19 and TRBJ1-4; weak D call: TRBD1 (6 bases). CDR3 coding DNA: TGTGCCAGTAGTCGGAAGGGGGGGCGAGCAACTAATGAAAAACTGTTTTTT. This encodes CASSRKGGRATNEKLFF. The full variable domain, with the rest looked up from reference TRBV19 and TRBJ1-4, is DGGITQSPKYLFRKEGQNVTLSCEQNLNHDAMYWYRQDPGQGLRLIYYSQIVNDFQKGDIAEGYSVSREKKESFPLTVTSAQKNPTAFYLCASSRKGGRATNEKLFFGSGTQLSVL.